The T cell receptor (beta chain) described here comes from a study of blood T cell repertoires in COVID-19. This clone was detected once. One end of the junction is discordant with germline, which a read error may explain. Per the original data handling: Estimates of nucleated cell counts were drawn from the amplification of reference gene primers. Measured with immunoSEQ multiplex PCR; TCRdb has only the in-frame clones, and not every one. For V, J and clone size, that table is used; D and trimming come from the DNA. The sample yields about 670,000 clones, around 90% seen once. This TCR came from a woman under 30 with acute or convalescent COVID-19. Specimen: peripheral blood.

The CDR3 DNA is TGTGCCAGCAGCTTGGAGGGACAGCCGACGTATGACTACACCTTC. It encodes CASSLEGQPTYDYTF. The chain recombines TRBV5-4 with TRBJ1-2, with 7 bases that match TRBD1. The V gene's germline CDR1 is SGHNT and CDR2 YYREEE (reference sequence). The CDR3 has 15 residues. Using reference TRBV5-4 and TRBJ1-2 for the parts outside the CDR3, the full variable domain is ETGVTQSPTHLIKTRGQQVTLRCSSQSGHNTVSWYQQALGQGPQFIFQYYREEENGRGNFPPRFSGLQFPNYSSELNVNALELDDSALYLCASSLEGQPTYDYTFGSGTRLTVV.